This T cell receptor beta chain was found in a study of cytomegalovirus exposure and HLA in healthy donors. On the study more broadly: A prior study identified roughly 110 million unique TCR beta sequences from around 180 million T cells. HLA-typed donors were the source of about 85 million unique TCRs held in an early data release. Study conclusions and caveats: In a later analysis, TCR beta V- and J-gene trimming showed a link to a missense DCLRE1C variant.

Primers for the PCR totalled 60 Vbeta and 13 Jbeta. The data were produced by immunoSEQ multiplex PCR, yet TCRdb's version contains in-frame clones alone and is incomplete. In the table there are approximately 160,000 clones, roughly 77% of which are singletons. As regards this clone: The antigen remains undetermined.

This receptor was obtained from a middle-aged woman in good health and CMV-seropositive. Material for sequencing was PBMCs.

CDR3 residues: CAWSVQENTEAFF. The CDR3 DNA is TGTGCCTGGAGTGTACAGGAGAACACTGAAGCTTTCTTT. This chain connects TRBV30 to TRBJ1-1; D might be TRBD1 (5 bases). This CDR3 has 13 amino acids. Between the trimmed V and J ends, which lost 0 bases and 1 base, there was a span of 6 bases. From germline, CDR1 is GTSNPN and CDR2 SVGIG (reference sequence).